The T cell receptor (beta chain) described here comes from a study of shared clonotypes between healthy human individuals. This CDR3 comprises 12 residues. Germline values: CDR1 MNHNS, CDR2 SASEGT. V lost 10 bases to trimming and J lost 3 bases, with 10 bases between them. Within Nashville, Tennessee resided all donors, each a Caucasian adult. The data were produced by immunoSEQ multiplex PCR, yet TCRdb's version contains in-frame clones alone and is incomplete. The sample records fewer than 3 million clones, around 90% being singletons. Sequencing was performed on naive CD4+ T cells from PBMCs. The subset: CD45RA+ positively selected. The chain employs TRBV6-1 and TRBJ1-5; no firm D call. The clonotype originates from a man younger than 35 in good health. Some clones in this sample may be carry-over from other donors' samples. The chain's CDR3 is CATSTHNQPQHF. The CDR3 nucleotides read TGTGCCACCTCGACCCACAATCAGCCCCAGCATTTT.